The 7 T cell receptor beta chains below all came from one sample that was sequenced in a study of Tregs in tolerant kidney transplant recipients. Sequenced by immunoSEQ multiplex PCR; TCRdb stores in-frame clones only, minus some. Reported are more than 45,000 clones; the ten largest clones contain about 0.85%. This material consisted of CD4+ T cells from blood, taken before the transplant. These receptors were collected from a human donor who received a combined kidney and bone marrow transplant.

About this clone itself: The read terminates 3 residues before the CDR3 end, so the remaining end is supplied by the germline J gene. The rearrangement uses TRBV18 and TRBJ2-2, with D maybe TRBD2 (6 bases). The CDR3 has 14 residues. CDR1 is KGHSH and CDR2 is LQKENI in the germline V gene. Trimming shortened V by 3 bases and J by 5 bases, and 10 bases separated the two germline ends. This CDR3 is CASSPDSGTGELFF. The sequenced CDR3 bases are TGTGCCAGCTCACCGGATAGCGGAACCGGGGAG.

To note about this clone: The observed sequence ends 3 residues before the CDR3 terminus, with the missing tail filled in from the germline J gene. This chain joins TRBV20-1 and TRBJ2-3; possible D gene TRBD1, 5 bases. The V end lost 1 base, the J end lost 6 bases, and 14 bases lay between the germline ends. Germline CDR1 reads DFQATT; CDR2 reads SNEGSKA (reference sequence). The CDR3 totals 14 residues. The CDR3 bases that were read are TGCAGTGCTAGAGGGGGCAGGAGCTGGGATACG. It yields the protein CSARGGRSWDT. Given in full, the CDR3 is CSARGGRSWDTQYF.

As to this clone: From the germline J gene comes the end of the CDR3, since the read stops 3 residues before it. This chain links TRBV7-2 with TRBJ2-5; D might be TRBD2 (5 bases). Trimming stripped 7 bases from V and 1 base from J, with 16 bases between. Germline V lookup: CDR1 SGHTA, CDR2 FQGNSA. The CDR3 is 15 residues long. The part of the CDR3 DNA that was read is TGTGCCAGCAACAAAGGACTCCGGGCCCAAGAGACC. Its protein is CASNKGLRAQET. The complete CDR3 reads CASNKGLRAQETQYF.

The sequenced part of the CDR3 DNA is TGTGCCAGCAGTCAGGGGTTCTTAAATCAGCCC. Translation: CASSQGFLNQP. The CDR3 reads in full as CASSQGFLNQPQHF. This sequence joins TRBV6-2 or TRBV6-3 and TRBJ1-5, with a tentative D call TRBD1 (6 bases). The CDR3 end falls 3 residues outside the read, so it is completed with the germline J gene. With 5 bases removed from V and 4 bases from J, the gap between germline ends came to 12 bases. Germline CDR1 is MNHEY and CDR2 is SVGEGT. This CDR3 is 14 amino acids long.

Details on this clone: The observed sequence ends 3 residues before the CDR3 terminus, with the missing tail filled in from the germline J gene. This chain joins TRBV5-1 and TRBJ2-2; D is possibly TRBD1 (5 bases). With 3 bases removed from V and 6 bases from J, the gap between germline ends came to 12 bases. CDR3 length: 14 amino acids. CDR1 and CDR2 (germline): SGHRS, YFSETQ. The part of the CDR3 DNA that was read is TGCGCCAGCAGCTCGCAAGGGGTCCCCGGGGAG. The encoded protein is CASSSQGVPGE. The full CDR3 protein reads CASSSQGVPGELFF. The full variable domain, completed using reference TRBV5-1 and TRBJ2-2, is KAGVTQTPRYLIKTRGQQVTLSCSPISGHRSVSWYQQTPGQGLQFLFEYFSETQRNKGNFPGRFSGRQFSNSRSEMNVSTLELGDSALYLCASSSQGVPGELFFGEGSRLTVL.

As for this clone: The read comes to an end 3 residues before the CDR3 does, leaving the germline J gene to fill in the end. The chain combines TRBV18 with TRBJ2-1; D uncertain. V shed 3 bases and J shed 8 bases, with 8 bases lying between them. Germline CDR1 and CDR2: KGHSH and LQKENI. The CDR3 is 12 residues long. CDR3 DNA, as far as it was read: TGTGCCAGCTCACCCTCCCCTTATGAG. Translated: CASSPSPYE. The full-length CDR3 reads as CASSPSPYEQFF.

Remarks on this clone: The read terminates 3 residues before the CDR3 end, so the remaining end is supplied by the germline J gene. This chain uses TRBV5-6 with TRBJ2-5, with D possibly TRBD1 on 5 matching bases. Germline lookup yields CDR1 SGHDT and CDR2 YYEEEE. The ends were cut back, 2 bases at V and 3 bases at J, with 14 bases in the middle. This CDR3 contains 15 residues. CDR3 sequence reads: CASSLAGLSEETQYF. The sequenced CDR3 bases are TGTGCCAGCAGCTTAGCAGGGTTAAGCGAAGAGACC.